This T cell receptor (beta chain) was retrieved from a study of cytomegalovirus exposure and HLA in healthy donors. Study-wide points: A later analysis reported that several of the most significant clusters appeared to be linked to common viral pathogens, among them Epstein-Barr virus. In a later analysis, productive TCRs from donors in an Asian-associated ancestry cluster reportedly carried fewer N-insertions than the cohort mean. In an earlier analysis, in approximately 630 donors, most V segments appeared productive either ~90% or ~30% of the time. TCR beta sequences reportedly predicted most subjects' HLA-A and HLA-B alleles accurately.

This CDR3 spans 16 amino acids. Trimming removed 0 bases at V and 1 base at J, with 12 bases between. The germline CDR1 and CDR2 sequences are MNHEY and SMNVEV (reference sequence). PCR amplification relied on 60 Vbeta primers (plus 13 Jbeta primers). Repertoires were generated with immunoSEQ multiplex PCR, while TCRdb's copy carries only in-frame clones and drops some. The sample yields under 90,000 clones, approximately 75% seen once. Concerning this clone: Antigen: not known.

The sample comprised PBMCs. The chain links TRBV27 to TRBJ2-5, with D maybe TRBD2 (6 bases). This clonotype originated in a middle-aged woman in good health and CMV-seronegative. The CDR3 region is CASSLSRERSQETQYF. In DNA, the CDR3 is TGTGCCAGCAGTTTATCTCGGGAGCGGTCCCAAGAGACCCAGTACTTC.